The clone carrying this TCR beta chain has ten or more counts. This entry belongs to a study of early T cells in non-severe SARS-CoV-2 infection. A single record per CDR3 protein comes from TCRdb applying MiXCR to the 5' RACE reads. The table shows some 40,000 distinct CDR3 sequences, with around 3.9% occurring only once. Germline values: CDR1 SGDLS, CDR2 YYNGEE. CDR3 size: 16 residues. J gave up 6 bases and V 4 bases, and 11 bases lay outside the gene matches. The receptor's source is an adult who was a healthcare worker with PCR-confirmed SARS-CoV-2 infection or an uninfected control (not recorded which). Sample: whole blood. V usage is TRBV9 and J usage is TRBJ2-1; 9 nucleotides match TRBD1. The CDR3 coding sequence is TGTGCCAGCAGCTCGAGGACAGGGGAGATTGGCAATGAGCAGTTCTTC. It encodes CASSSRTGEIGNEQFF.